One and the same sample provided the 27 T cell receptor beta chains below, sequenced in a study of T-cell memory formation after mild COVID-19. TCRdb re-derived calls from the 5' RACE reads in MiXCR, one entry per CDR3 protein. This sample has hundreds of thousands of distinct CDR3 sequences; over 15% occur once, and the top ten carry approximately 20%. Sequences were obtained from PBMCs or a T cell subset sorted from them (not recorded which). Receptors were obtained from a man between 18 and 35 years old who had mild COVID-19 (a few samples of this study predate the infection). Cell type and time point are not known.

This clonotype was seen more than once but under ten times. The chain links TRBV27 to TRBJ1-1; D might be TRBD1 (6 bases). The germline V gene has CDR1 MNHEY and CDR2 SMNVEV (reference sequence). This CDR3 is built from 16 residues. V lost 6 bases to trimming and J lost 1 base, with 18 bases between them. CDR3 coding DNA: TGTGCCAGCAGCTCCTGGGGGGGCTTTGGGAACACTGAAGCTTTCTTT. Amino acids: CASSSWGGFGNTEAFF.

The V and J genes are TRBV7-9 and TRBJ1-1; TRBD1 matches at 7 bases. Trimming took 5 bases from V and 7 from J; bases not matched to a gene: 4. The CDR3 totals 12 residues. CDR1 is SEHNR and CDR2 is FQNEAQ in the germline V gene (reference sequence). CDR3 nucleotides: TGTGCCAGCAGCCCCAGGGGGATTGAAGCTTTCTTT. As protein: CASSPRGIEAFF.

The chain carries TRBV7-2 and TRBJ1-4, with 9 bases lining up with TRBD1. The CDR3 has 15 residues. Germline lookup yields CDR1 SGHTA and CDR2 FQGNSA. J gave up 7 bases and V 2 bases, and 5 bases lay outside the gene matches. This CDR3 is CASSLMGQGAEKLFF. CDR3 DNA sequence: TGTGCCAGCAGCTTAATGGGACAGGGAGCTGAAAAACTGTTTTTT.

For the CDR3, the DNA is TGTGCCAGCAGTTACTCGGCTCAGGGAGGCAATCAGCCCCAGCATTTT. Protein sequence: CASSYSAQGGNQPQHF. The J gene is TRBJ1-5, the V gene TRBV6-5; D perhaps matches TRBD1 (5 bases). CDR1 MNHEY and CDR2 SVGAGI come from the germline V gene. The V end lost 0 bases, the J end lost 2 bases, and 11 bases lay between the germline ends. The CDR3 is 16 amino acids.

The rearrangement links TRBV6-5 to TRBJ1-2; D unclear. This CDR3 spans 15 amino acids. Trimming took 2 bases from V and 6 from J, leaving 16 bases between them. CDR1 MNHEY and CDR2 SVGAGI come from the germline V gene. CDR3 residues: CASSYDGVLGNGYTF. CDR3 DNA: TGTGCCAGCAGTTACGACGGGGTCCTGGGGAATGGCTACACCTTC.

The CDR3 loop reads CASTGFSGANVLTF. The CDR3 nucleotides are TGTGCCAGCACTGGGTTCTCTGGGGCCAACGTCCTGACTTTC. The V call is TRBV2, the J call TRBJ2-6; D is undetermined. Per the germline V gene, CDR1 is SNHLY and CDR2 is FYNNEI. The CDR3 is 14 amino acids. V was pared by 7 bases and J by 0 bases, with 7 bases between.

This clonotype was detected a few times. In DNA, the CDR3 is TGTGCCAGCAGCTTCCGACCTGGGGATGAGCAGTTCTTC. Protein product: CASSFRPGDEQFF. The chain is built from TRBV7-2 and TRBJ2-1; D is unresolved. CDR3 length: 13 residues. Trimming removed 3 bases at V and 8 bases at J, with 11 bases between. Germline loops: CDR1 SGHTA, CDR2 FQGNSA.

The chain has TRBV7-2 and TRBJ2-7; 9 bases map to TRBD1. The germline gives CDR1 SGHTA, CDR2 FQGNSA. The CDR3 covers 14 residues. V gave up 4 bases and J gave up 1 base; unmatched junction bases: 2. In DNA form, the CDR3 reads TGTGCCAGCAGCTCGGACAGGGGATCCTACGAGCAGTACTTC. Its protein product is CASSSDRGSYEQYF.

The J gene is TRBJ2-1, the V gene TRBV20-1, with unresolved D. CDR1 and CDR2 (germline): DFQATT, SNEGSKA (reference sequence). The ends were cut back, 5 bases at V and 8 bases at J, with 10 bases in the middle. The CDR3 has 11 residues. The CDR3 sequence is CSAQRRDEQFF. The CDR3, as DNA: TGCAGTGCTCAACGCCGGGATGAGCAGTTCTTC.

The DNA of the CDR3 is TGCAGCGTTGAGGGACTAGCGTCGTATGGAGATACGCAGTATTTT. It translates to CSVEGLASYGDTQYF. This chain connects TRBV29-1 to TRBJ2-3; TRBD2 matches 10 bases. With 3 bases clipped from V and 5 bases from J, the junction kept 8 bases outside the gene matches. The germline CDR1 and CDR2 sequences are SQVTM and ANQGSEA. This CDR3 comprises 15 residues.

The chain combines TRBV11-1 with TRBJ2-1; D not resolved. V lost 5 bases and J 9 bases, leaving 17 bases between the germline ends. CDR3 length: 14 residues. Looked up from germline, CDR1 is SGHAT and CDR2 is FQDESV (reference sequence). CDR3 amino acids: CASSPVVSATEQFF. CDR3 nucleotide sequence: TGTGCCAGCAGCCCCGTCGTAAGTGCAACTGAGCAGTTCTTC.

The rearrangement uses TRBV12-3 or TRBV12-4 and TRBJ2-7, with TRBD2 identical over 10 bases. V was pared by 5 bases and J by 5 bases, with 9 bases of the junction left unmatched. The CDR3 covers 15 residues. CDR3 sequence reads: CASSQSGGAQNEQYF. CDR3 nucleotides: TGTGCCAGCAGTCAGAGCGGGGGGGCACAGAACGAGCAGTACTTC.

This clonotype was observed many times. The chain joins TRBV29-1 to TRBJ2-7, with 8 bases lining up with TRBD1. V dropped 4 bases and J dropped 2; count of bases not matched to a gene: 7. Germline CDR1 and CDR2: SQVTM and ANQGSEA. The CDR3 extends over 14 amino acids. CDR3 protein: CSVAGAGGPYEQYF. The CDR3 nucleotides are TGCAGCGTTGCCGGGGCAGGGGGCCCCTACGAGCAGTACTTC.

This clonotype was counted a few times. The chain carries TRBV29-1 and TRBJ2-5; 7 bases agree with TRBD2. The germline CDR1 and CDR2 sequences are SQVTM and ANQGSEA. The CDR3 is 13 amino acids. Trimming at V came to 6 bases and at J to 5 bases, leaving 9 bases not matched to a gene. This CDR3 is CSVDPMGGETQYF. The CDR3, as DNA: TGCAGCGTGGATCCCATGGGGGGGGAGACCCAGTACTTC.

Judged by abundance, this clonotype is medium-sized. CDR3 protein: CASSVAGVEETQYF. In DNA form, the CDR3 reads TGTGCCAGCAGCGTAGCGGGGGTTGAAGAGACCCAGTACTTC. The chain recombines TRBV9 with TRBJ2-5, with a possible D match to TRBD2 (6 bases). The V end was cut by 0 bases, the J end by 3 bases, with 9 bases between. The CDR3 sequence is 14 residues long. The germline gives CDR1 SGDLS, CDR2 YYNGEE.

In its sample, this clonotype was seen once. In nucleotides, the CDR3 is TGCGCCAGCAGCCATCTGGGGGCACTTCGAGAGACCCAGTACTTC. Residues: CASSHLGALRETQYF. The chain is built from TRBV4-3 and TRBJ2-5; D possibly corresponds to TRBD1 (6 bases). V was trimmed by 3 bases and J by 4 bases, leaving 15 bases between them. CDR3 length: 15 amino acids. Germline V lookup: CDR1 LGHNA, CDR2 YSLEER.

The table lists this clonotype with a few counts. V gene TRBV12-3 or TRBV12-4 combines with J gene TRBJ2-3; D might be TRBD1 (7 bases). Trimming took off 6 bases at V and 4 bases at J, with 17 bases between the two ends. The CDR3 contains 15 residues. In nucleotides, the CDR3 is TGTGCCAGCAGCCGGAACCAGGGGGGCCCAGATACGCAGTATTTT. Amino acid sequence: CASSRNQGGPDTQYF.

This clonotype was counted a few times. The rearrangement uses TRBV13 and TRBJ1-6; D gene unclear. Trimming cost V 6 bases and J 12 bases, with 15 bases left between them. CDR3 length equals 13 residues. Germline assignment: CDR1 PRHDT and CDR2 FYEKMQ (reference sequence). The CDR3: CASSYGPGRPLHF. CDR3 coding DNA: TGTGCCAGCAGTTACGGCCCCGGGAGACCCCTCCACTTT.

This clonotype was detected ten times or more. The V and J genes are TRBV12-3 or TRBV12-4 and TRBJ1-1; possibly TRBD1 for D (6 bases). The CDR3 totals 15 residues. The ends were cut back, 4 bases at V and 0 bases at J, with 12 bases in the middle. Here the CDR3 reads CASSSHRAVNTEAFF. DNA of the CDR3: TGTGCCAGCAGTTCACACAGGGCAGTGAACACTGAAGCTTTCTTT.

This clonotype was seen more than once but under ten times. This chain links TRBV27 with TRBJ2-6, with 9 bases aligning to TRBD2. Germline-derived CDR1 and CDR2 are MNHEY and SMNVEV (reference sequence). This CDR3 comprises 15 residues. J gave up 1 base and V 6 bases, and 1 base lay outside the gene matches. This chain's CDR3 is CASSLAGSGANVLTF. The CDR3 DNA is TGTGCCAGCAGCCTAGCGGGGTCTGGGGCCAACGTCCTGACTTTC.

This clonotype was counted between two and nine times. The chain employs TRBV29-1 and TRBJ2-6; D is uncertain. The germline gives CDR1 SQVTM, CDR2 ANQGSEA. Trimming pared 7 bases from V and 6 bases from J, leaving 7 bases between. The CDR3 loop spans 11 amino acids. The CDR3 DNA is TGCAGCGGCGCCTTGGCCAACGTCCTGACTTTC. It is translated as CSGALANVLTF.

This clonotype appeared a few times. The V gene is TRBV6-2 or TRBV6-3, the J gene TRBJ2-2; the D gene is possibly TRBD2 (5 bases). The CDR3 is 16 amino acids. The germline CDR1 and CDR2 sequences are MNHEY and SVGEGT. V was pared by 4 bases and J by 0 bases, with 12 bases between. In DNA, the CDR3 is TGTGCCAGCAGTTCCTCGGGAACTTCGAACACCGGGGAGCTGTTTTTT. Encoded protein: CASSSSGTSNTGELFF.

The gene calls are TRBV9 and TRBJ2-3; 14 bases are a match to TRBD2. The length of the CDR3 is 19 residues. The germline V gene has CDR1 SGDLS and CDR2 YYNGEE. The V and J ends lost 1 base and 1 base, in that order; junction bases with no gene match: 8. CDR3 protein: CASSVWGGLAGGGTDTQYF. The CDR3 DNA sequence: TGTGCCAGCAGCGTATGGGGCGGACTAGCGGGGGGAGGCACAGATACGCAGTATTTT.

The chain employs TRBV4-3 and TRBJ2-3; D ambiguous. The germline CDR1 and CDR2 sequences are LGHNA and YSLEER. V gave up 0 bases and J gave up 0 bases, with 7 bases separating them. The CDR3 runs 15 residues. The DNA of the CDR3 is TGCGCCAGCAGCCAAGATTCTCCTAGCACAGATACGCAGTATTTT. Translating it yields CASSQDSPSTDTQYF.

CDR3 sequence (DNA): TGCAGTGCTAGGGGTCCTCCATATGAAAAACTGTTTTTT. Translated, it gives CSARGPPYEKLFF. The chain combines TRBV20-1 with TRBJ1-4; D call uncertain. Trimming took off 3 bases at V and 6 bases at J, with 11 bases between the two ends. CDR3 length equals 13 residues. The V gene's germline CDR1 is DFQATT and CDR2 SNEGSKA (reference sequence).

J is TRBJ2-5 and V is TRBV5-1, with TRBD2 as a possible D gene (6 bases). This CDR3 is built from 15 residues. Germline assignment: CDR1 SGHRS and CDR2 YFSETQ. V dropped 0 bases and J dropped 1 base, with 10 bases sitting between them. The CDR3 bases are TGCGCCAGCAGCTTGGTTGCGACTAGCCAAGAGACCCAGTACTTC. It specifies CASSLVATSQETQYF.

This clonotype was seen more than once but under ten times. This sequence joins TRBV6-5 and TRBJ1-5, with D maybe TRBD1 (5 bases). Per germline, CDR1 MNHEY and CDR2 SVGAGI. Trimming took 6 bases from V and 3 from J, leaving 12 bases between them. This CDR3 is 14 amino acids long. The CDR3 DNA sequence: TGTGCCAGCAGCCCAGCAGGGATCAATCAGCCCCAGCATTTT. Its translation: CASSPAGINQPQHF.